The next 11 T cell receptor beta chains were all read from a single sample in a study of metastatic and nonmetastatic thyroid tumors. With MiXCR, TCRdb reprocessed the PCR reads. The sample has about 53,000 clones, approximately 22% seen once. Until they underwent thyroid surgery, no patient had received any treatment. The sequenced sample consisted of blood. All receptors come from a female donor with papillary thyroid cancer or a benign thyroid nodule (not recorded which). Some clones in this sample may be carry-over from other donors' samples.

For this clone: A much larger clone sits a single nucleotide away, making a read error possible. The chain joins TRBV28 to TRBJ2-7, with D unclear. V gave up 6 bases and J gave up 1 base, with 7 bases separating them. Germline V gene sequence: CDR1 MDHEN, CDR2 SYDVKM. The CDR3 length is 12 residues. In DNA form, the CDR3 reads TGTGCCAGCAGGGAGCTGTCCTACGAGCAGTACTTC. Protein product: CASRELSYEQYF.

This clone was seen ten or more times. The chain joins TRBV27 to TRBJ2-1; no clear D. CDR1 and CDR2 (germline): MNHEY, SMNVEV (reference sequence). V gave up 6 bases and J gave up 0 bases, with 18 bases separating them. The CDR3 length is 17 residues. CDR3 region: CASSTESTLLSYNEQFF. The CDR3 coding sequence is TGTGCCAGCAGCACGGAGTCTACGCTACTCTCCTACAATGAGCAGTTCTTC.

This clone has at least ten counts. The gene calls are TRBV20-1 and TRBJ2-2; 9 nucleotides agree with TRBD2. Germline loops: CDR1 DFQATT, CDR2 SNEGSKA (reference sequence). This CDR3 contains 16 residues. After removal of 5 bases from V and 0 bases from J, the junction contained 7 bases not matched to a gene. The CDR3 here is CSAAGTSFPNTGELFF. CDR3 nucleotide sequence: TGCAGTGCTGCGGGGACTAGCTTCCCGAACACCGGGGAGCTGTTTTTT.

This clone was counted ten times or more. This chain uses TRBV6-1 with TRBJ2-6; 8 nucleotides align to TRBD1. The CDR3 has 15 amino acids. Losses at the gene ends were 6 bases for V and 4 bases for J; bases not matched to a gene: 5. Germline V lookup: CDR1 MNHNS, CDR2 SASEGT. This CDR3 reads CASSTDRAGANVLTF. In DNA form, the CDR3 reads TGTGCCAGCAGCACGGACAGGGCGGGGGCCAACGTCCTGACTTTC.

This clone was counted ten times or more. CDR3 in amino acids: CASSQKGRSYNEQFF. CDR3 sequence (DNA): TGTGCCAGCAGCCAAAAGGGACGCTCCTACAATGAGCAGTTCTTC. The chain combines TRBV14 with TRBJ2-1, with D perhaps being TRBD1 or TRBD2 (5 bases each). Germline CDR1 and CDR2: SGHDN and FVKESK. The CDR3 length is 15 residues. With 2 bases removed from V and 0 bases from J, the gap between germline ends came to 8 bases.

The sample holds many counts of this clone. The sample holds other DNA sequences that translate to the same CDR3. The V and J genes are TRBV30 and TRBJ2-2; D perhaps matches TRBD2 (6 bases). Trimming shortened V by 3 bases and J by 3 bases, and 11 bases separated the two germline ends. Germline CDR1 reads GTSNPN; CDR2 reads SVGIG (reference sequence). This CDR3 region has 14 residues. The CDR3 spells CAWRPGEYTGELFF. Here the CDR3 DNA reads TGTGCCTGGAGACCGGGAGAGTACACCGGGGAGCTGTTTTTT.

This clone was counted ten times or more. The gene calls are TRBV20-1 and TRBJ2-5; TRBD2 agrees at 10 bases. The CDR3 consists of 15 residues. In germline, CDR1 is DFQATT, CDR2 SNEGSKA (reference sequence). V lost 0 bases to trimming and J lost 5 bases; unmatched junction nucleotides: 6. CDR3 protein: CSARDPSGSWETQYF. For the CDR3, the DNA is TGCAGTGCTAGAGATCCTAGCGGGAGTTGGGAGACCCAGTACTTC.

This clone was seen ten or more times. V is TRBV20-1 and J is TRBJ1-5; D possibly corresponds to TRBD1 (5 bases). Looked up from germline, CDR1 is DFQATT and CDR2 is SNEGSKA (reference sequence). The CDR3 has 14 amino acids. The CDR3 region has the DNA TGCAGCGCGCCTCAAGGGACGGCCGATCAGCCCCAGCATTTT. It codes for CSAPQGTADQPQHF.

This clone was picked up many times. The chain's CDR3 is CASSQPLVTSPARREQFF. In nucleotides, the CDR3 is TGTGCCAGCAGCCAACCCCTAGTAACTAGCCCGGCCCGGCGTGAGCAGTTCTTC. V usage is TRBV11-1 and J usage is TRBJ2-1; TRBD2 might be the D (6 bases). Germline V gene lookup returns CDR1 SGHAT and CDR2 FQDESV (reference sequence). The CDR3 contains 18 residues. Deletions cut 5 bases from V and 9 bases from J, with 29 bases between.

This clone was picked up many times. This chain connects TRBV5-1 to TRBJ1-3, with a weak D call TRBD1 (5 bases). Germline V CDR1 and CDR2: SGHRS, YFSETQ. V lost 0 bases and J 2 bases, leaving 9 bases between the germline ends. This CDR3 comprises 15 residues. CDR3 coding DNA: TGCGCCAGCAGCTTGGGGGGGAATACTGGAAACACCATATATTTT. Protein sequence: CASSLGGNTGNTIYF.

This clone was seen at least ten times. The CDR3 protein is CASSLDRFNEKLFF. The CDR3, as DNA: TGTGCCAGCAGCTTAGACAGGTTTAATGAAAAACTGTTTTTT. The chain carries TRBV9 and TRBJ1-4; the D gene is possibly TRBD1 (6 bases). From germline, CDR1 is SGDLS and CDR2 YYNGEE. V lost 4 bases and J lost 4, with 11 bases in between. The CDR3 length is 14 residues.